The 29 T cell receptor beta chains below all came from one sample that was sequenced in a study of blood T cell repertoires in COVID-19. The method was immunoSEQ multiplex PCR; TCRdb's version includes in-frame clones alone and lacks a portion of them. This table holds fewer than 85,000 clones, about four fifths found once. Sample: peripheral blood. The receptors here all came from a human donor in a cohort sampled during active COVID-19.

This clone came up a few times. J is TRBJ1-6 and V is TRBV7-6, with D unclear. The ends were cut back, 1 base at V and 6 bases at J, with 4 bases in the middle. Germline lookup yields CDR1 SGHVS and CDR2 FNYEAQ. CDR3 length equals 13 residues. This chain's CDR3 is CASSLDLNSPLHF. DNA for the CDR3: TGTGCCAGCAGCTTAGATCTTAATTCACCCCTCCACTTT.

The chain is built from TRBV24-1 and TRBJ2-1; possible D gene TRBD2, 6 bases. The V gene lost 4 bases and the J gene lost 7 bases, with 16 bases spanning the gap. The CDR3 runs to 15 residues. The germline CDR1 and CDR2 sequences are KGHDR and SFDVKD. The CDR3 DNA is TGTGCCACCAGTGACCAACCGGGGACTCAAAATGAGCAGTTCTTC. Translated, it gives CATSDQPGTQNEQFF.

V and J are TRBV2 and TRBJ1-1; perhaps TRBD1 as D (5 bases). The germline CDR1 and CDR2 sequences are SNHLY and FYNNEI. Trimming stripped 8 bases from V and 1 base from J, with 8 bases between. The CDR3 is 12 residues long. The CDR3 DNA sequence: TGTGCCAGCGGGGCGCGGAACACTGAAGCTTTCTTT. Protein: CASGARNTEAFF. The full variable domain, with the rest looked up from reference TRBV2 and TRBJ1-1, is EPEVTQTPSHQVTQMGQEVILRCVPISNHLYFYWYRQILGQKVEFLVSFYNNEISEKSEIFDDQFSVERPDGSNFTLKIRSTKLEDSAMYFCASGARNTEAFFGQGTRLTVV.

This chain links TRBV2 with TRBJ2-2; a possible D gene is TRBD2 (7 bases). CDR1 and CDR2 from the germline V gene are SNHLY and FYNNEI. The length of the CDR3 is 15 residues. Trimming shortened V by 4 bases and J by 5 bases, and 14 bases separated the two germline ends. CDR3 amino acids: CASSASRGHTGELFF. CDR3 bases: TGTGCCAGCAGTGCCTCGCGGGGGCATACCGGGGAGCTGTTTTTT.

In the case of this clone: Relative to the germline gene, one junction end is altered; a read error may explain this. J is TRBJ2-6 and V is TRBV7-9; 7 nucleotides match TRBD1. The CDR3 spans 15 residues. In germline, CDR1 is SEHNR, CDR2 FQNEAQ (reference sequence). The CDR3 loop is CASNLQGSGANVLTF. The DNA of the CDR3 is TGTGCCAGCAACTTACAGGGGTCTGGGGCCAACGTCCTGACTTTC.

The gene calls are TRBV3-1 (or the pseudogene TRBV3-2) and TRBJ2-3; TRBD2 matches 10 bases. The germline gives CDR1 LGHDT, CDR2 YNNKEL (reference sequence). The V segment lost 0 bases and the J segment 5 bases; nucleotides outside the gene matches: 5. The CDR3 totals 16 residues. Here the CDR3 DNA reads TGTGCCAGCAGCCAAGATGGCGGACTAGCGGAAGATACGCAGTATTTT. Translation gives CASSQDGGLAEDTQYF.

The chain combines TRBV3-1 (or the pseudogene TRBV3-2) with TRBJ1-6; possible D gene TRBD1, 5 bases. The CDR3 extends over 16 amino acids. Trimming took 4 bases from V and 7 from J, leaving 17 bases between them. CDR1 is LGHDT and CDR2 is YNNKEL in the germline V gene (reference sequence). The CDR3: CASSPKGGAGNSPLHF. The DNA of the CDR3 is TGTGCCAGCAGCCCAAAGGGAGGGGCGGGAAATTCACCCCTCCACTTT.

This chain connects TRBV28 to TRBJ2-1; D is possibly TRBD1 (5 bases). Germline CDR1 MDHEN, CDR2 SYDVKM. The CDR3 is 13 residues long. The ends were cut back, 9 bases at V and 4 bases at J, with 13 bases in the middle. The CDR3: CASIRGSYNEQFF. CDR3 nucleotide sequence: TGTGCCAGTATAAGGGGTAGTTACAATGAGCAGTTCTTC.

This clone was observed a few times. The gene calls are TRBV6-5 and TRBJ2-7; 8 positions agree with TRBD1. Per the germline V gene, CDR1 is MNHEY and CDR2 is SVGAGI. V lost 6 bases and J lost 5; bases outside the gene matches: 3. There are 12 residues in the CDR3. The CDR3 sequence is CASRTDRDEQYF. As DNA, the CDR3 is TGTGCCAGCAGAACGGACAGGGACGAGCAGTACTTC.

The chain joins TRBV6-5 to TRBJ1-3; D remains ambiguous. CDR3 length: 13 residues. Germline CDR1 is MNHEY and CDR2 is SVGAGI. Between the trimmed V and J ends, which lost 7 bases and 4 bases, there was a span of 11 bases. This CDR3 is CASTRTGGNTIYF. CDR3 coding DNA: TGTGCCAGCACTCGGACGGGGGGAAACACCATATATTTT.

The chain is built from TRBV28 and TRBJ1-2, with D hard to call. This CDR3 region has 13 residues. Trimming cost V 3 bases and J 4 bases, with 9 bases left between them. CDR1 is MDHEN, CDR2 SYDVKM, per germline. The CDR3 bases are TGTGCCAGCAGTTTGGCGGTACTCTATGGCTACACCTTC. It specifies CASSLAVLYGYTF.

CDR3 sequence: CASSSHLTSGNGKETQYF. The CDR3 DNA follows: TGTGCCAGCAGCTCCCACCTCACTAGCGGTAATGGAAAAGAGACCCAGTACTTC. The rearrangement joins TRBV7-2 to TRBJ2-5; the match to TRBD2 covers 8 bases. V lost 4 bases, J lost 3 bases, and 16 bases stayed unmatched. This CDR3 spans 18 amino acids. The germline V gene has CDR1 SGHTA and CDR2 FQGNSA.

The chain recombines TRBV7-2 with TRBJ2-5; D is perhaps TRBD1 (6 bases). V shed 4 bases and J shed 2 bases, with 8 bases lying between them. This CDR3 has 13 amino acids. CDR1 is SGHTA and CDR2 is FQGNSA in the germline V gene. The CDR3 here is CASSSGQQETQYF. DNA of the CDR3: TGTGCCAGCAGCTCCGGACAGCAAGAGACCCAGTACTTC.

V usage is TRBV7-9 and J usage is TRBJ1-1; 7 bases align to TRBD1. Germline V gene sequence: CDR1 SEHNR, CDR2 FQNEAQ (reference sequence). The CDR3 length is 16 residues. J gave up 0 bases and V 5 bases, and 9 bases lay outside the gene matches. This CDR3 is CASSPVRDRLNTEAFF. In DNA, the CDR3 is TGTGCCAGCAGCCCCGTAAGGGACAGACTGAACACTGAAGCTTTCTTT.

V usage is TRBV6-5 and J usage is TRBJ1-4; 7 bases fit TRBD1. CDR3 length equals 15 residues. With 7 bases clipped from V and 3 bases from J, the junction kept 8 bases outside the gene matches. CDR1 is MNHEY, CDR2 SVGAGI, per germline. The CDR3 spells CASIYTGTANEKLFF. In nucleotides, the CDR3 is TGTGCCAGCATCTACACCGGGACAGCTAATGAAAAACTGTTTTTT.

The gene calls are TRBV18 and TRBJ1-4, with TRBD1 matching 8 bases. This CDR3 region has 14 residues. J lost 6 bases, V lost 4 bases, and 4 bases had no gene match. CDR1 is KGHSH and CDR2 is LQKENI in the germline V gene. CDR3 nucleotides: TGTGCCAGCTCACAAGGACAGGGCTATGAAAAACTGTTTTTT. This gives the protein CASSQGQGYEKLFF.

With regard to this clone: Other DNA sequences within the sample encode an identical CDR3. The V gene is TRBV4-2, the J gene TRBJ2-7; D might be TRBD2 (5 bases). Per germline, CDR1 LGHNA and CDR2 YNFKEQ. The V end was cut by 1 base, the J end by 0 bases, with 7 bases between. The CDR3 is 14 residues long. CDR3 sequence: CASSQAGDSYEQYF. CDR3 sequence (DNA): TGTGCCAGCAGCCAAGCCGGGGACTCCTACGAGCAGTACTTC.

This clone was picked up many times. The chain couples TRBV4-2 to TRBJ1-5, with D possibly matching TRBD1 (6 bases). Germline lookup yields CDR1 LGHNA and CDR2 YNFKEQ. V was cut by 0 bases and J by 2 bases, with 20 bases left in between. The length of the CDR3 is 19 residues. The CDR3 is CASSQDPSRGTYGNQPQHF. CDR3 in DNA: TGTGCCAGCAGCCAAGATCCTAGTAGGGGGACGTATGGCAATCAGCCCCAGCATTTT.

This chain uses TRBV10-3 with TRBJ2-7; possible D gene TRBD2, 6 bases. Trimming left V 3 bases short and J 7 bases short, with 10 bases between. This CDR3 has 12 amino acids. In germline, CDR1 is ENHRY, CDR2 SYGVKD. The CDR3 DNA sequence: TGTGCCATCAGTGACTGGGAGGCAGAGCAGTACTTC. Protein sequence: CAISDWEAEQYF.

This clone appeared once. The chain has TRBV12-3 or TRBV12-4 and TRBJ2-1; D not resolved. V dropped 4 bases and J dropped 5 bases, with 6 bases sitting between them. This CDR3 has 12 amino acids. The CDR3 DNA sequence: TGTGCCAGCAGTTCCCATCACAATGAGCAGTTCTTC. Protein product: CASSSHHNEQFF.

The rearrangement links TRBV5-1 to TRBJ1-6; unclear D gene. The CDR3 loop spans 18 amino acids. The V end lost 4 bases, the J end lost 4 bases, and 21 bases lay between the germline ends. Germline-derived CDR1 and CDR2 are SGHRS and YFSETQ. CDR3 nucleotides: TGCGCCAGCAGCCCGGGAAGGCAGACAACCCGGTATAATTCACCCCTCCACTTT. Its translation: CASSPGRQTTRYNSPLHF.

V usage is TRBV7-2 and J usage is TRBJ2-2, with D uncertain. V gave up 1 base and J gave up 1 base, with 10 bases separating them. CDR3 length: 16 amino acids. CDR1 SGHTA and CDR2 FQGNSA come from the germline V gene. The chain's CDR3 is CASSLVATQNTGELFF. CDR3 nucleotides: TGTGCCAGCAGCTTAGTCGCCACACAGAACACCGGGGAGCTGTTTTTT.

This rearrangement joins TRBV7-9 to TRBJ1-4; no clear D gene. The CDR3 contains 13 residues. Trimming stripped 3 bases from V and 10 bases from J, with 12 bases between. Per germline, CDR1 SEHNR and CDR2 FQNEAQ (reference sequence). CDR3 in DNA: TGTGCCAGCAGCTTCGAACTGACGGGAAAACTGTTTTTT. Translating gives CASSFELTGKLFF.

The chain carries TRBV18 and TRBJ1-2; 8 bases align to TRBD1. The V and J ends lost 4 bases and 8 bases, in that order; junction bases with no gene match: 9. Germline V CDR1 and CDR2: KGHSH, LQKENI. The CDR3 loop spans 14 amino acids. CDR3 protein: CASSRPGTGFGYTF. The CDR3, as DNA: TGTGCCAGCTCACGCCCCGGGACAGGATTCGGCTACACCTTC.

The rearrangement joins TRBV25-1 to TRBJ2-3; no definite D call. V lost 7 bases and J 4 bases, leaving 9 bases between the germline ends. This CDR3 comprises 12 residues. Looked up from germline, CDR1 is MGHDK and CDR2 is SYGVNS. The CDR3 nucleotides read TGTGCCAGCATCGGGTTGGCAGATACGCAGTATTTT. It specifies CASIGLADTQYF.

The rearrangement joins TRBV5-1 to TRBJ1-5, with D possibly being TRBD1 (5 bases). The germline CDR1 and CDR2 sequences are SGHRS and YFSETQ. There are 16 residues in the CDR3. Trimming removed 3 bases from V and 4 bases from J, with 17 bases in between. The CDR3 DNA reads TGCGCCAGCAGCTGGGGGGACGGGGCAGATAATCAGCCCCAGCATTTT. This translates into CASSWGDGADNQPQHF.

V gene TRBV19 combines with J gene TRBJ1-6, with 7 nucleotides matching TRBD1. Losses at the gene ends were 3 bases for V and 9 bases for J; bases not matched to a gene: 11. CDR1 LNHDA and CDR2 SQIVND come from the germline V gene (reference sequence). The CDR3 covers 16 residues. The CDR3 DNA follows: TGTGCCAGTAGTATCGACCCCAGGGGGATAGGTTCACCCCTCCACTTT. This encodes CASSIDPRGIGSPLHF.

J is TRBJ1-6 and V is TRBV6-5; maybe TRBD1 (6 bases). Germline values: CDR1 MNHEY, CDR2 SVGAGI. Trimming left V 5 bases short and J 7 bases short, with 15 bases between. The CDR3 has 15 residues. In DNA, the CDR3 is TGTGCCAGCAGTCCGAACAGGGAACCAAATTCACCCCTCCACTTT. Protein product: CASSPNREPNSPLHF.

The CDR3, as DNA: TGTGCCAGCAGCCTCGACAGGGCCGGGTCGGCTAATTCACCCCTCCACTTT. Translated, it gives CASSLDRAGSANSPLHF. This chain connects TRBV7-8 to TRBJ1-6; 7 nucleotides line up with TRBD1. CDR1 is SGHVS, CDR2 FQNEAQ, per germline. The CDR3 length is 17 residues. Germline trimming cut 5 bases from V and 6 bases from J; bases unmatched to any gene: 13.